This TCR beta chain is drawn from a study of cytomegalovirus exposure and HLA in healthy donors. Study context: Out of 150 million to 200 million T cells, an earlier analysis found fewer than 140 million unique TCR beta sequences in total.

The CDR3 has 15 residues. V was trimmed by 2 bases and J by 2 bases, leaving 8 bases between them. Germline V gives CDR1 SGHRS, CDR2 YFSETQ. The PCR made use of 60 Vbeta and 13 Jbeta primers. Produced via immunoSEQ multiplex PCR; TCRdb's table is partial and in-frame only. The sample lists about 78,000 clones, over 60% occurring once. This receptor was identified in a male donor in good health and CMV-seronegative. This chain joins TRBV5-1 and TRBJ2-6, with D tentatively TRBD2 (5 bases). Sequencing was performed on PBMCs. In DNA form, the CDR3 reads TGCGCCAGCAGCTTAGGAGGTACTGGGGCCAACGTCCTGACTTTC. Protein sequence: CASSLGGTGANVLTF.